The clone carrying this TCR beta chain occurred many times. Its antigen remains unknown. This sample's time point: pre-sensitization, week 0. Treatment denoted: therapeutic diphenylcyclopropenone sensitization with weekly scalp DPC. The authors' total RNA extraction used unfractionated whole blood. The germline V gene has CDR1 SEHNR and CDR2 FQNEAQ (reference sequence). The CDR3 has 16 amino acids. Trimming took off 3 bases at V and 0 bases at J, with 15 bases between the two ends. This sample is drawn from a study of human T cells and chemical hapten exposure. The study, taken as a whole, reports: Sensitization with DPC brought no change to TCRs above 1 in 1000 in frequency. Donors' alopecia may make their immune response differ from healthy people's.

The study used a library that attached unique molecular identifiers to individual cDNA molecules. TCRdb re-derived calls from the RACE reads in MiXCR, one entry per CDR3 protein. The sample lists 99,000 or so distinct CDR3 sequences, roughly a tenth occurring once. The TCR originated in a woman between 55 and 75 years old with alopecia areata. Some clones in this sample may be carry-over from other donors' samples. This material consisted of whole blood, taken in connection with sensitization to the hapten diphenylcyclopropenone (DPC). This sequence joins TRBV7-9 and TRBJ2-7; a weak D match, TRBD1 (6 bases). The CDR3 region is CASSFKGTLYSYEQYF. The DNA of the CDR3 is TGTGCCAGCAGCTTTAAGGGGACACTCTACTCCTACGAGCAGTACTTC.